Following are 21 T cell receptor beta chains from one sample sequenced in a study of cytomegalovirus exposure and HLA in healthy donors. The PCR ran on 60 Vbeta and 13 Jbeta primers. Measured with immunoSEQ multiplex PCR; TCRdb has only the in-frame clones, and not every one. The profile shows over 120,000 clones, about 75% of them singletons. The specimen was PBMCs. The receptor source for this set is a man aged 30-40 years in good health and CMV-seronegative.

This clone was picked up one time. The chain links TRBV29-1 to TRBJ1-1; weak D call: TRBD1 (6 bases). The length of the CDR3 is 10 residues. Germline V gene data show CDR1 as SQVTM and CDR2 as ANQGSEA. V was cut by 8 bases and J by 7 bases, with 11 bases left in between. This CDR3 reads CSLTGLEAFF. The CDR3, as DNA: TGCAGCCTTACAGGGCTTGAAGCTTTCTTT.

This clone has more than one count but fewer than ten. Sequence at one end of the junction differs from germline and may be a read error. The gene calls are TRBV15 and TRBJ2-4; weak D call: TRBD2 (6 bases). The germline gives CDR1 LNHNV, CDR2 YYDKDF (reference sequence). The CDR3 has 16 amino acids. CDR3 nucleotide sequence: TGTGCCACCAGCTCAGACGGGAGAGGGGCCAAAAACAGTCAGTACTTC. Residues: CATSSDGRGAKNSQYF. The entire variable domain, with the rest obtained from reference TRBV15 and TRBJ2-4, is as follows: DAMVIQNPRYQVTQFGKPVTLSCSQTLNHNVMYWYQQKSSQAPKLLFHYYDKDFNNEADTPDNFQSRRPNTSFCFLDIRSPGLGDTAMYLCATSSDGRGAKNSQYFGAGTRLSVL.

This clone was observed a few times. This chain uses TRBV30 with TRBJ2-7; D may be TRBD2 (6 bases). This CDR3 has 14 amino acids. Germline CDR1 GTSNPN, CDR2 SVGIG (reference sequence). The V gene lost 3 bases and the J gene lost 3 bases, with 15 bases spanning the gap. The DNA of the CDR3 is TGTGCCTGGAGGCCTCCGGGACTCTACTACGAGCAGTACTTC. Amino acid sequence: CAWRPPGLYYEQYF.

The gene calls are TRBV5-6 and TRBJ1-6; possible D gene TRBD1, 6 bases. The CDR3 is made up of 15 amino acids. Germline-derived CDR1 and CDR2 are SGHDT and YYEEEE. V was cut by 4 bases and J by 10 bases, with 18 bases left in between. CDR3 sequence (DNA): TGTGCCAGCAGCCTGCCGGGACACAGGGAATCACCCCTCCACTTT. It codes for CASSLPGHRESPLHF.

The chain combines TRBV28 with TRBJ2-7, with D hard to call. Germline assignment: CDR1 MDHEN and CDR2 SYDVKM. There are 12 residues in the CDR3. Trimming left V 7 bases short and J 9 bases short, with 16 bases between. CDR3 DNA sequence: TGTGCCAGCACCCCGCCTCGAGGCCGGCAGTACTTC. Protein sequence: CASTPPRGRQYF.

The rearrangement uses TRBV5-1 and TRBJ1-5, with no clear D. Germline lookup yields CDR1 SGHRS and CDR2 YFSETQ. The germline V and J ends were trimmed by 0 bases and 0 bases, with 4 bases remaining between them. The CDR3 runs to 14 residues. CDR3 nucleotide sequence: TGCGCCAGCAGCTTGGGTTATAGCAATCAGCCCCAGCATTTT. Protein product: CASSLGYSNQPQHF.

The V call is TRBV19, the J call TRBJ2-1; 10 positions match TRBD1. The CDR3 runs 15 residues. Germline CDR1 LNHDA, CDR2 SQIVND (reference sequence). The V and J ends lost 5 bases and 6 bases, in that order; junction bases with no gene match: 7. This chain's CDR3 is CASSASGTGVNEQFF. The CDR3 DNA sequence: TGTGCCAGTAGTGCCTCCGGGACAGGGGTCAATGAGCAGTTCTTC. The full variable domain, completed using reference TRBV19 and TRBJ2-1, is DGGITQSPKYLFRKEGQNVTLSCEQNLNHDAMYWYRQDPGQGLRLIYYSQIVNDFQKGDIAEGYSVSREKKESFPLTVTSAQKNPTAFYLCASSASGTGVNEQFFGPGTRLTVL.

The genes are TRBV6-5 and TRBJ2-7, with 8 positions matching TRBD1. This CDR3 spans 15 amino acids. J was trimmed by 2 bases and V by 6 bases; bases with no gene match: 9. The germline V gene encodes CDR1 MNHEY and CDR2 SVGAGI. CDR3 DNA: TGTGCCAGCAGAACGGGACAGGTTTATCCCTACGAGCAGTACTTC. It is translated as CASRTGQVYPYEQYF.

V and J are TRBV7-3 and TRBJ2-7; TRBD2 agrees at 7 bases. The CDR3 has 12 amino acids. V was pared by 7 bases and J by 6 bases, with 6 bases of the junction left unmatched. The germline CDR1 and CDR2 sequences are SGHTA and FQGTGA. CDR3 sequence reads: CASIPSGGEQYF. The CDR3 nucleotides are TGTGCCAGCATTCCCTCGGGGGGCGAGCAGTACTTC.

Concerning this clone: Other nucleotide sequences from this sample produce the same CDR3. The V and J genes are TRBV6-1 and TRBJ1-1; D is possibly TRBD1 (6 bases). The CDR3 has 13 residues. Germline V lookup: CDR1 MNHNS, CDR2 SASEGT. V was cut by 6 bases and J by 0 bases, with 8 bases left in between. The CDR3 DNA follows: TGTGCCAGCAGCGGACAGATGAACACTGAAGCTTTCTTT. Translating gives CASSGQMNTEAFF.

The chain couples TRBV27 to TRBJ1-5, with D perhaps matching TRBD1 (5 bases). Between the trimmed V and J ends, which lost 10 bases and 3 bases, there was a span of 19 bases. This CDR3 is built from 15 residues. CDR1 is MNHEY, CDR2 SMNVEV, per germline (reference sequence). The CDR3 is CATSKTTGDNQPQHF. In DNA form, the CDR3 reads TGTGCCACCTCGAAAACAACAGGTGACAATCAGCCCCAGCATTTT.

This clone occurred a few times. CDR3 nucleotides: TGTGCCAGCAGTTTATTTGCCCTAGCGGGAGGGCTCTACAATGAGCAGTTCTTC. It specifies CASSLFALAGGLYNEQFF. The genes are TRBV27 and TRBJ2-1; 12 bases are shared with TRBD2. The CDR3 is made up of 18 amino acids. J lost 3 bases, V lost 1 base, and 7 bases had no gene match. Looked up from germline, CDR1 is MNHEY and CDR2 is SMNVEV (reference sequence).

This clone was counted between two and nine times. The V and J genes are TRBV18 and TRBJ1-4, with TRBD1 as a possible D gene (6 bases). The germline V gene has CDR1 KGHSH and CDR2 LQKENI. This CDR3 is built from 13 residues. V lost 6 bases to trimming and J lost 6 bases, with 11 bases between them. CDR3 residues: CASSRGADEKLFF. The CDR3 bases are TGTGCCAGCTCTCGGGGGGCGGATGAAAAACTGTTTTTT.

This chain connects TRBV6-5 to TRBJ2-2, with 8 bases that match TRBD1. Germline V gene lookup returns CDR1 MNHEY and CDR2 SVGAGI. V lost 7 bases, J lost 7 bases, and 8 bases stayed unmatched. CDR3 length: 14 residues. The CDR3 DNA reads TGTGCCAGCAAGGGGCAGGGGGCGATCGGGGAGCTGTTTTTT. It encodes CASKGQGAIGELFF.

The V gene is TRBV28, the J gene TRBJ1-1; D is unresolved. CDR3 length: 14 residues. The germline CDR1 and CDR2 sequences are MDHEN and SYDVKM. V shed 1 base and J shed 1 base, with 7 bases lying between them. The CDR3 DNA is TGTGCCAGCAGTTTATTTAATAGGAACACTGAAGCTTTCTTT. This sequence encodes CASSLFNRNTEAFF.

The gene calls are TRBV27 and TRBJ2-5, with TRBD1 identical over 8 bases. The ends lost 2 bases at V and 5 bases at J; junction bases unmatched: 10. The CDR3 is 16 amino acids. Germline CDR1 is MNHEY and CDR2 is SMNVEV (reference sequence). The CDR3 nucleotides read TGTGCCAGCAGTTTAAGGCGACAGGGGTTACGGGAGACCCAGTACTTC. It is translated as CASSLRRQGLRETQYF.

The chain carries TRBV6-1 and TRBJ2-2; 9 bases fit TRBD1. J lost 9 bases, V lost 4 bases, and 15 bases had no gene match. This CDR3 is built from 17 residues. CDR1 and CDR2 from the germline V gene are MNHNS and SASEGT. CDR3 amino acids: CASSGPSRDRELRELFF. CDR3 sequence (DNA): TGTGCCAGCAGTGGCCCCTCCCGGGACAGGGAATTGAGGGAGCTGTTTTTT.

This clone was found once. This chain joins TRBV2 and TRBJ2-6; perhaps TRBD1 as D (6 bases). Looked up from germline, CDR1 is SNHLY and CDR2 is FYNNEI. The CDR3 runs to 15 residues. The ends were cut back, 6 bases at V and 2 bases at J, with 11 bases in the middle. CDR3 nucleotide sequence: TGTGCCAGCAGCGCACAGGGCCCTGGGGCCAACGTCCTGACTTTC. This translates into CASSAQGPGANVLTF.

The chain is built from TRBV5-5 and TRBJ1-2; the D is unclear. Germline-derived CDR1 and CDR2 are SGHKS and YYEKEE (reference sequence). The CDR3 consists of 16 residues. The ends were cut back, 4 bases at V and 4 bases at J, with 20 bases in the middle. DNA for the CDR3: TGTGCCAGCAGCCCAACGACGTTGCAGGATACCTATGGCTACACCTTC. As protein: CASSPTTLQDTYGYTF.

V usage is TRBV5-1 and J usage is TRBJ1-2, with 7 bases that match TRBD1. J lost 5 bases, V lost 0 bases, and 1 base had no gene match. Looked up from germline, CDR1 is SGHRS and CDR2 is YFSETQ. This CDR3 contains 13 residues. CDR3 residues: CASSLEGQYGYTF. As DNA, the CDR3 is TGCGCCAGCAGCTTGGAGGGACAGTATGGCTACACCTTC.

The CDR3 protein is CASSLDRGLGYTF. The DNA of the CDR3 is TGTGCCAGCAGCCTTGACAGGGGTCTTGGCTACACCTTC. This sequence joins TRBV28 and TRBJ1-2, with 8 bases aligning to TRBD1. Germline trimming cut 6 bases from V and 7 bases from J; bases unmatched to any gene: 7. This CDR3 comprises 13 residues. The germline gives CDR1 MDHEN, CDR2 SYDVKM.